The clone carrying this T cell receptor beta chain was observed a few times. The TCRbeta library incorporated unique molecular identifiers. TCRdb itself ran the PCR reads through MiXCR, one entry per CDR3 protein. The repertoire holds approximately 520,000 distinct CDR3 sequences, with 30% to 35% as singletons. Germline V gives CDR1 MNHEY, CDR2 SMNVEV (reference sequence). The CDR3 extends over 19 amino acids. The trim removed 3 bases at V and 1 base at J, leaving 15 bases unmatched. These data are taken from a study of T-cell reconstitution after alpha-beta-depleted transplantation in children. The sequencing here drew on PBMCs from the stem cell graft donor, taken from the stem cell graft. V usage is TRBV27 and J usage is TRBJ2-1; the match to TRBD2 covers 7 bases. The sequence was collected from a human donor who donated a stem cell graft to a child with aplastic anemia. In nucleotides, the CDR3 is TGTGCCAGCAGTTTGGAGGGACTATCCCGGGGCCAATCCTACAATGAGCAGTTCTTC. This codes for CASSLEGLSRGQSYNEQFF.